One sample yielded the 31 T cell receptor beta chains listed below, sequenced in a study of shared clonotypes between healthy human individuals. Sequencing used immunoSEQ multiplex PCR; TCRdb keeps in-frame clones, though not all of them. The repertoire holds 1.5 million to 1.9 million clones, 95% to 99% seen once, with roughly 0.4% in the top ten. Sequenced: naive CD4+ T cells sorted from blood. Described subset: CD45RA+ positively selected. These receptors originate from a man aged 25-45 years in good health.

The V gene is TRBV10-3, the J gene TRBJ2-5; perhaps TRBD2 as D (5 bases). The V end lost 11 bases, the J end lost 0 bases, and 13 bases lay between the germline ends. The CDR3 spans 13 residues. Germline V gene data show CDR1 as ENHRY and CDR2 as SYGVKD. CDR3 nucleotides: TGTGCCCACGGCCCCGGGGACCAAGAGACCCAGTACTTC. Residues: CAHGPGDQETQYF.

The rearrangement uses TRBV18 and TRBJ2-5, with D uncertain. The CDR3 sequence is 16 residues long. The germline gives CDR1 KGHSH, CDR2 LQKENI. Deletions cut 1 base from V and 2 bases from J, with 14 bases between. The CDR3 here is CASSPLARVGQETQYF. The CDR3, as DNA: TGTGCCAGCTCACCACTCGCCCGAGTGGGGCAAGAGACCCAGTACTTC.

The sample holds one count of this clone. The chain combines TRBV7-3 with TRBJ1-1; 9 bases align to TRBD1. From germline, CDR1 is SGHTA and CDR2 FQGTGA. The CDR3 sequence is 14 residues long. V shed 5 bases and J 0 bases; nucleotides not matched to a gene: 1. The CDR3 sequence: CASSGTGMNTEAFF. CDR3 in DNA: TGTGCCAGCAGCGGGACAGGGATGAACACTGAAGCTTTCTTT.

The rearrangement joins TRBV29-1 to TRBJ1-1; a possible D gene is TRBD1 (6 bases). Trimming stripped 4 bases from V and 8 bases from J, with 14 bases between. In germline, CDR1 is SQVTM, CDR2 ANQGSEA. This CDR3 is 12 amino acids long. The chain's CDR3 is CSVVGGSEEAFF. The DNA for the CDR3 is TGCAGCGTTGTGGGGGGCTCCGAGGAAGCTTTCTTT.

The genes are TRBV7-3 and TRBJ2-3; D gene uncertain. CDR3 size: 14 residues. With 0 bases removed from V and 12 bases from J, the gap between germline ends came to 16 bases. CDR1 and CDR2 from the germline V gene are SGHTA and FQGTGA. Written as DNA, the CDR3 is TGTGCCAGCAGCTTAACCGCGGCGGTTAAAACCCAGTATTTT. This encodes CASSLTAAVKTQYF.

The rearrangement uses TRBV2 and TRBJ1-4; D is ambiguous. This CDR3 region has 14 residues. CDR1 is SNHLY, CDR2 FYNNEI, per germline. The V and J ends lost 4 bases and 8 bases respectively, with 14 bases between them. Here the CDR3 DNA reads TGTGCCAGCAGTGTCGGGCGGCACAAAGAAAAACTGTTTTTT. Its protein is CASSVGRHKEKLFF.

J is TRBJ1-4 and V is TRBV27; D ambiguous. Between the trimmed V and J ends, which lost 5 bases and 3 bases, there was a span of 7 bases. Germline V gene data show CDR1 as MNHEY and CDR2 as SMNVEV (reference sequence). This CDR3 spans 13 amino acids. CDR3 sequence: CASSRKSNEKLFF. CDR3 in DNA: TGTGCCAGCAGTCGGAAATCTAATGAAAAACTGTTTTTT.

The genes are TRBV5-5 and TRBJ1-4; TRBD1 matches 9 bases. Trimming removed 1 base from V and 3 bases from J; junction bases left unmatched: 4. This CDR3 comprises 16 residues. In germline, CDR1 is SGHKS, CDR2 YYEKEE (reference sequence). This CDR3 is CASSLYRGLANEKLFF. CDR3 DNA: TGTGCCAGCAGCTTGTACAGGGGGCTTGCTAATGAAAAACTGTTTTTT. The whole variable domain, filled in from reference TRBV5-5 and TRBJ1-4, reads DAGVTQSPTHLIKTRGQQVTLRCSPISGHKSVSWYQQVLGQGPQFIFQYYEKEERGRGNFPDRFSARQFPNYSSELNVNALLLGDSALYLCASSLYRGLANEKLFFGSGTQLSVL.

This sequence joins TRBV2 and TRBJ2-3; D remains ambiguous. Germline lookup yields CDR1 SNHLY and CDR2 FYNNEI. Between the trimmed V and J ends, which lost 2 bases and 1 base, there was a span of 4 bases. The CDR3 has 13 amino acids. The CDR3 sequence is CASSELRTDTQYF. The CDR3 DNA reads TGTGCCAGCAGTGAACTACGCACAGATACGCAGTATTTT.

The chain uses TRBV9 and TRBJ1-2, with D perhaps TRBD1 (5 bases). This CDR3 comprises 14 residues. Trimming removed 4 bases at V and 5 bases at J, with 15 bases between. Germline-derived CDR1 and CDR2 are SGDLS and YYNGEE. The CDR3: CASSFKGGGYGYTF. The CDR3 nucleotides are TGTGCCAGCAGCTTCAAAGGCGGGGGTTATGGCTACACCTTC. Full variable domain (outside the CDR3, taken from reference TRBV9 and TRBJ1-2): DSGVTQTPKHLITATGQRVTLRCSPRSGDLSVYWYQQSLDQGLQFLIQYYNGEERAKGNILERFSAQQFPDLHSELNLSSLELGDSALYFCASSFKGGGYGYTFGSGTRLTVV.

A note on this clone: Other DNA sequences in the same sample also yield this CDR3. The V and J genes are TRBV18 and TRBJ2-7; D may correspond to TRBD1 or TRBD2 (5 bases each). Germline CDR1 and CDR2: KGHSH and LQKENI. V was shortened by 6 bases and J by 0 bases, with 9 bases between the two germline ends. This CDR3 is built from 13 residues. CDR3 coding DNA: TGTGCCAGCTCCCCGGGACCCTCCTACGAGCAGTACTTC. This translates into CASSPGPSYEQYF.

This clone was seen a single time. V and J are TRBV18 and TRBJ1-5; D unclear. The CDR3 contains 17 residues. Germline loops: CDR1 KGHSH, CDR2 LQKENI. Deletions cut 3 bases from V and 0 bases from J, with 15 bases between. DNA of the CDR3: TGTGCCAGCTCACCCTATACTCTAGCTTATAGCAATCAGCCCCAGCATTTT. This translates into CASSPYTLAYSNQPQHF.

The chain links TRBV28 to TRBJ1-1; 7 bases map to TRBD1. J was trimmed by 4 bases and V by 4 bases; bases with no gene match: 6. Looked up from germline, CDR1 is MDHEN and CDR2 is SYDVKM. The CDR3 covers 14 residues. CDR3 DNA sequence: TGTGCCAGCAGTTCGACAGGGTCCGTCACTGAAGCTTTCTTT. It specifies CASSSTGSVTEAFF.

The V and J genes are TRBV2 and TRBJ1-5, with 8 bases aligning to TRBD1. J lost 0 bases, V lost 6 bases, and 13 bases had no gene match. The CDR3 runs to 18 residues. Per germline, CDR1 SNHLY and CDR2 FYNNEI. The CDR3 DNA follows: TGTGCCAGCAGGACTCCGGGACAGGAGAGAAATAGCAATCAGCCCCAGCATTTT. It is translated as CASRTPGQERNSNQPQHF. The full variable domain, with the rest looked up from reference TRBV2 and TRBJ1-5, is EPEVTQTPSHQVTQMGQEVILRCVPISNHLYFYWYRQILGQKVEFLVSFYNNEISEKSEIFDDQFSVERPDGSNFTLKIRSTKLEDSAMYFCASRTPGQERNSNQPQHFGDGTRLSIL.

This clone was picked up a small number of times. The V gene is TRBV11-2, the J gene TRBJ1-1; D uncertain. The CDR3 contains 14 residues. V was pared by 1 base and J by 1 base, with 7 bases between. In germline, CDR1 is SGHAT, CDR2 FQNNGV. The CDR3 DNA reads TGTGCCAGCAGCTTAGCTTCGCGGAACACTGAAGCTTTCTTT. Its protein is CASSLASRNTEAFF. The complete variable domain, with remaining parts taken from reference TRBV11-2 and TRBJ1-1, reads EAGVAQSPRYKIIEKRQSVAFWCNPISGHATLYWYQQILGQGPKLLIQFQNNGVVDDSQLPKDRFSAERLKGVDSTLKIQPAKLEDSAVYLCASSLASRNTEAFFGQGTRLTVV.

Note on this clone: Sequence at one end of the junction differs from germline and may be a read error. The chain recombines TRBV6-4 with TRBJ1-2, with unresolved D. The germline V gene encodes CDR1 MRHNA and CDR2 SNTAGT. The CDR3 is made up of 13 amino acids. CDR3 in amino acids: CASRDSNLEGYTF. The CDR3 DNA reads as TGTGCCAGCAGGGACTCGAACCTGGAAGGCTACACCTTC.

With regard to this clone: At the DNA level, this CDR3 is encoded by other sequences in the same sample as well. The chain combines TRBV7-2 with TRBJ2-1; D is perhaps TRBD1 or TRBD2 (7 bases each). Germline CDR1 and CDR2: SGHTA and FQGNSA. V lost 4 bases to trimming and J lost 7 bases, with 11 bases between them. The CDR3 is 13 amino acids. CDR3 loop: CASSSRGGNEQFF. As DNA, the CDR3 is TGTGCCAGCAGCTCCAGGGGGGGGAATGAGCAGTTCTTC. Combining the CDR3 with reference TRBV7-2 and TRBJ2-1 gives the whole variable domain GAGVSQSPSNKVTEKGKDVELRCDPISGHTALYWYRQSLGQGLEFLIYFQGNSAPDKSGLPSDRFSAERTGGSVSTLTIQRTQQEDSAVYLCASSSRGGNEQFFGPGTRLTVL.

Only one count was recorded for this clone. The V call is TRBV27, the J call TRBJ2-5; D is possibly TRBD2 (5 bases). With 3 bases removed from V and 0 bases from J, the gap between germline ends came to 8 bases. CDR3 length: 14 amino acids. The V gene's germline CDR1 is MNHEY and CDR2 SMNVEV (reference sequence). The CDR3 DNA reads TGTGCCAGCAGTTTTTGGGAGTACCAAGAGACCCAGTACTTC. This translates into CASSFWEYQETQYF.

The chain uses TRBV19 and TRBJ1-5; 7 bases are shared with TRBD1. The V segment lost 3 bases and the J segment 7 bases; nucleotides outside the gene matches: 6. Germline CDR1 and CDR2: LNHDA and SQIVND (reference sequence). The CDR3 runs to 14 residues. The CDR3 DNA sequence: TGTGCCAGTAGTATTAAACAGGGGCCCCAGCCCCAGCATTTT. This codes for CASSIKQGPQPQHF.

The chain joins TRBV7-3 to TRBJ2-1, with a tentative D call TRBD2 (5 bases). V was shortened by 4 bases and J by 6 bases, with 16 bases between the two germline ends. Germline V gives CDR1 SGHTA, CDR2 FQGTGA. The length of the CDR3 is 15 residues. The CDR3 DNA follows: TGTGCCAGCAGCTCTCCTCACGGGAAGGGCAATGAGCAGTTCTTC. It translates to CASSSPHGKGNEQFF.

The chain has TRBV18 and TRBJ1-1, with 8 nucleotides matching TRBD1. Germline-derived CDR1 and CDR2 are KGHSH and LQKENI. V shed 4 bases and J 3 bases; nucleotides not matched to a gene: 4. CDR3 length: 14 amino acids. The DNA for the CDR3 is TGTGCCAGCTCACGCACAGGGGGGTACACTGAAGCTTTCTTT. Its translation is CASSRTGGYTEAFF.

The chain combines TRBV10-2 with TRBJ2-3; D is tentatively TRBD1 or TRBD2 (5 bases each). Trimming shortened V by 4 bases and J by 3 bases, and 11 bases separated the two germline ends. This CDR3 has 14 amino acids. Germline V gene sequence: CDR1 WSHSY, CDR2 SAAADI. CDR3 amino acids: CASSGGLSTDTQYF. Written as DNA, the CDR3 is TGCGCCAGCAGTGGGGGGTTATCGACAGATACGCAGTATTTT.

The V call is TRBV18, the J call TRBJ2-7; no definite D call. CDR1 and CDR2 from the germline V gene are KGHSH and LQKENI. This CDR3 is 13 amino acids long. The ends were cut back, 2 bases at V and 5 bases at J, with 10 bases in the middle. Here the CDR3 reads CASSPSILNEQYF. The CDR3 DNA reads TGTGCCAGCTCACCATCAATTCTCAACGAGCAGTACTTC.

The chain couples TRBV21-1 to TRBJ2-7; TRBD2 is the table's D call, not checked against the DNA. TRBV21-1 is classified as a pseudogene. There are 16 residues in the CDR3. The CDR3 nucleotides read TGTGCCAGCAGCACGGGAAGGACCCGGATCTCCTACGAGCAGTACTTC. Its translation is CASSTGRTRISYEQYF.

The CDR3, as DNA: TGCGCCAGCAGCGAACTAGCGGGAGGTCTAGGCGAGCAGTACTTC. It codes for CASSELAGGLGEQYF. The gene calls are TRBV5-1 and TRBJ2-7; TRBD2 matches at 12 bases. CDR3 size: 15 residues. V shed 4 bases, J shed 6 bases, and the junction held 8 bases outside the gene matches. The germline CDR1 and CDR2 sequences are SGHRS and YFSETQ.

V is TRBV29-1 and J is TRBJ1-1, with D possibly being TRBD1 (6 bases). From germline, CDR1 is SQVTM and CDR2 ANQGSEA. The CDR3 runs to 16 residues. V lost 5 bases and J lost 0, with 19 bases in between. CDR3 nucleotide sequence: TGCAGCGTTATGAAGGACAGTTTAACGCTGAACACTGAAGCTTTCTTT. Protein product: CSVMKDSLTLNTEAFF.

CDR3 sequence: CANWIQGPNEKLFF. The CDR3 nucleotides read TGTGCCAACTGGATCCAGGGGCCTAATGAAAAACTGTTTTTT. The chain has TRBV5-5 and TRBJ1-4; maybe TRBD1 (6 bases). Germline CDR1 is SGHKS and CDR2 is YYEKEE (reference sequence). The CDR3 spans 14 residues. V was pared by 9 bases and J by 3 bases, with 15 bases between.

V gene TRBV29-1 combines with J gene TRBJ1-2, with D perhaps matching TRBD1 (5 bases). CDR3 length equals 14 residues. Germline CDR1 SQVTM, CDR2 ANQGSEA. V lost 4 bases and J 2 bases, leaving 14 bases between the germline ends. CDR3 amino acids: CSVGAGLSNYGYTF. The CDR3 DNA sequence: TGCAGCGTTGGAGCGGGGCTGTCAAACTATGGCTACACCTTC.

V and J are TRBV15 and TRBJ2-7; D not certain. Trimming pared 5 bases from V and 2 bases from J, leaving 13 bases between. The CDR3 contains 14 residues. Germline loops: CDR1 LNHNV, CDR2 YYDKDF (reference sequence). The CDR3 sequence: CATSDKGYAYEQYF. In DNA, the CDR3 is TGTGCCACCAGCGACAAGGGTTACGCCTACGAGCAGTACTTC.

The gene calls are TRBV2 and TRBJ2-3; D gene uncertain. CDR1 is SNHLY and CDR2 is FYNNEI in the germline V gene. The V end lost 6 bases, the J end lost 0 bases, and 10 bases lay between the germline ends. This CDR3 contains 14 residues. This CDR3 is CASRPLLSTDTQYF. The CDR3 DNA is TGTGCCAGCAGACCCCTATTGAGCACAGATACGCAGTATTTT.

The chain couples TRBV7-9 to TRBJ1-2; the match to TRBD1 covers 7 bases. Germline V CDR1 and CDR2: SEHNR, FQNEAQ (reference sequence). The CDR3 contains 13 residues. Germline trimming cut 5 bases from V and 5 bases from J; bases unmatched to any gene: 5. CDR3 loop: CASSIQGRYGYTF. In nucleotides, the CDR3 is TGTGCCAGCAGCATACAGGGGCGGTATGGCTACACCTTC.